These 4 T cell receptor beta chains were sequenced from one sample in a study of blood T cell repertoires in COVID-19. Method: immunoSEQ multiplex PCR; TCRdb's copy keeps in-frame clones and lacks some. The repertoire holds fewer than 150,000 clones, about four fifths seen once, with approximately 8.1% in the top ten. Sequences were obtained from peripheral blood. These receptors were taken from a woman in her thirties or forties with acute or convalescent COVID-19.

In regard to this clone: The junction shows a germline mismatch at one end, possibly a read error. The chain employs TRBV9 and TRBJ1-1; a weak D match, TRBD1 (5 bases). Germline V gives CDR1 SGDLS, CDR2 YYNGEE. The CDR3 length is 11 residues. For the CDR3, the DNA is TGTGCCAGCAGCGTAGAAGGGGAAGTTCTCTTT. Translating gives CASSVEGEVLF.

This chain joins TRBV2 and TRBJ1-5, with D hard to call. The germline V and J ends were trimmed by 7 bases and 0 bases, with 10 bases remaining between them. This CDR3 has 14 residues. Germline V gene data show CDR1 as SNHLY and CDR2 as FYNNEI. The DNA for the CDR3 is TGTGCCAGCAACTCCGGGGATAGCAATCAGCCCCAGCATTTT. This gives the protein CASNSGDSNQPQHF.

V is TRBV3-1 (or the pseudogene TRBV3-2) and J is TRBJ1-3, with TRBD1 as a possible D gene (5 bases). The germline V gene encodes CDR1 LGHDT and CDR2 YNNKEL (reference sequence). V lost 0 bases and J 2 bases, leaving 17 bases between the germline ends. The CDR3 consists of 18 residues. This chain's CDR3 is CASSQDPQLGGAGNTIYF. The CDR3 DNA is TGTGCCAGCAGCCAAGATCCCCAGCTGGGGGGGGCTGGAAACACCATATATTTT.

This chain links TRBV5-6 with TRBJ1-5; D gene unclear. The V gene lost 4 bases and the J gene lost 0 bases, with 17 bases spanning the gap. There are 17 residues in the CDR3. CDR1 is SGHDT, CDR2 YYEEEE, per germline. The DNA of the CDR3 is TGTGCCAGCAGCCACCGGCGGTCGGGAAATAGCAATCAGCCCCAGCATTTT. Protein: CASSHRRSGNSNQPQHF. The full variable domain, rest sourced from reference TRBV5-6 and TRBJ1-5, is DAGVTQSPTHLIKTRGQQVTLRCSPKSGHDTVSWYQQALGQGPQFIFQYYEEEERQRGNFPDRFSGHQFPNYSSELNVNALLLGDSALYLCASSHRRSGNSNQPQHFGDGTRLSIL.